This TCR beta chain appears in the sequencing data of a study of CD8 T cells in Susac syndrome. Random hexamers were used to reverse transcribe an amount of roughly 0.5 to 1 ug RNA. Each CDR3 protein is one row after TCRdb ran MiXCR on the immunoSEQ multiplex PCR reads. The sample shows approximately 150,000 distinct CDR3 sequences, roughly 94% of them seen only once. The sequenced material came from CD4+ T cells from PBMCs. The TCR sequence derives from a human donor with multiple sclerosis.

The CDR3 here is CSASRGTTGELFF. CDR3 sequence (DNA): TGCAGTGCTAGTAGGGGGACCACCGGGGAGCTGTTTTTT. The rearrangement uses TRBV20-1 and TRBJ2-2, with D possibly TRBD1 on 6 matching bases. Germline values: CDR1 DFQATT, CDR2 SNEGSKA (reference sequence). V lost 3 bases and J lost 4, with 9 bases in between. The CDR3 covers 13 residues.